This TCR beta chain stems from a study of shared clonotypes between healthy human individuals. Study-wide results and limits: Relative to memory subsets, naive subsets generally showed larger estimated richness.

As regards this clone: The antigen remains undetermined.

The study separated CD4+ cells into CD45RA+ naive and CD45RA-negative memory subsets. Germline V gene sequence: CDR1 MNHEY, CDR2 SMNVEV (reference sequence). J was trimmed by 4 bases and V by 6 bases; bases with no gene match: 9. The CDR3 length is 14 residues. Produced via immunoSEQ multiplex PCR; TCRdb's table is partial and in-frame only. The sample contains about 2.3 million clones, over 90% of which appear only once. This sequence joins TRBV27 and TRBJ2-7, with 7 positions matching TRBD1. The TCR sequence derives from a man aged 18 to 30 in good health. Some clones in this sample may be carry-over from other donors' samples. Sequencing was performed on naive CD4+ T cells from PBMCs. Subset in this sample: CD45RA+ positively selected. The DNA for the CDR3 is TGTGCCAGCAGATTAATGGCAGGGGGATACGAGCAGTACTTC. It specifies CASRLMAGGYEQYF.